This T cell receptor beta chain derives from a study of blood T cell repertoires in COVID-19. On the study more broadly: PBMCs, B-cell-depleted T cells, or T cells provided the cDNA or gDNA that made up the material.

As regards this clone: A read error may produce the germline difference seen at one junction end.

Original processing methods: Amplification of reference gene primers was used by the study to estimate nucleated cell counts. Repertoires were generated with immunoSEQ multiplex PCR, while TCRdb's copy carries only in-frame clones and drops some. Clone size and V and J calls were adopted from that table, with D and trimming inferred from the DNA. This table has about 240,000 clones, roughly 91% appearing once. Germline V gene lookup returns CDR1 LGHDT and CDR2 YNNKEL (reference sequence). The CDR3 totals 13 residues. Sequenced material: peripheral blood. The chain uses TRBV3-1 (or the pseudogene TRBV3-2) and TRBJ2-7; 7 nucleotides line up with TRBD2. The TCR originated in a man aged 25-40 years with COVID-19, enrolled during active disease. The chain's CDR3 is CASSQGEGVSRSF. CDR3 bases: TGTGCCAGCAGCCAAGGGGAGGGAGTCAGTCGGTCCTTC.